A single sample gave rise to the 26 T cell receptor beta chains below, sequenced in a study of T cell responses to AZD1222 COVID-19 vaccine. This table comes from immunoSEQ multiplex PCR, and its TCRdb copy is limited to in-frame clones, with some not included. The sample lists some 150,000 clones, approximately 93% seen once, with approximately 0.88% in the top ten. The sequencing here drew on peripheral blood, taken on day 0 of AZD1222 vaccination. The receptor source for this set is an adult in good health.

This clone was recorded a few times. The chain recombines TRBV6-2 or TRBV6-3 with TRBJ1-5; 9 bases line up with TRBD1. Trimming removed 4 bases from V and 7 bases from J; junction bases left unmatched: 11. Looked up from germline, CDR1 is MNHEY and CDR2 is SVGEGT. This CDR3 comprises 16 residues. The CDR3 loop reads CASSSLRTGVEQPQHF. The DNA of the CDR3 is TGTGCCAGCAGTTCTTTGAGGACAGGGGTTGAGCAGCCCCAGCATTTT.

V and J are TRBV4-1 and TRBJ1-6; 7 nucleotides agree with TRBD1. J was trimmed by 4 bases and V by 6 bases; bases with no gene match: 9. CDR1 and CDR2 from the germline V gene are MGHRA and YSYEKL. This CDR3 spans 16 amino acids. In DNA form, the CDR3 reads TGCGCCAGCAGACAGGGGCCAGCCTATTATAATTCACCCCTCCACTTT. It is translated as CASRQGPAYYNSPLHF.

The sample holds a few counts of this clone. The rearrangement joins TRBV6-4 to TRBJ2-1, with D possibly TRBD1 on 5 matching bases. The ends were cut back, 0 bases at V and 6 bases at J, with 12 bases in the middle. The germline V gene has CDR1 MRHNA and CDR2 SNTAGT. The CDR3 totals 15 residues. The CDR3 DNA reads as TGTGCCAGCAGTGACTCGGCCGACAGTTCCAATGAGCAGTTCTTC. Amino acids: CASSDSADSSNEQFF.

In regard to this clone: The junction departs from germline at one end; a sequencing error may be responsible. The J gene is TRBJ2-2, the V gene TRBV7-9; possible D gene TRBD1, 8 bases. The germline V gene encodes CDR1 SEHNR and CDR2 FQNEAQ (reference sequence). The CDR3 covers 14 residues. The CDR3 loop reads CANQQGGNAGELFF. CDR3 coding DNA: TGTGCCAACCAACAGGGGGGGAACGCCGGGGAGCTGTTTTTT.

The genes are TRBV23-1 and TRBJ1-3; 8 bases align to TRBD1. TRBV23-1 is an ORF for which the function is uncertain. The CDR3 spans 17 residues. J was trimmed by 2 bases and V by 4 bases; bases with no gene match: 10. The CDR3 bases are TGCGCCAGCAGTCCCCCCCAGGGGGCGGTGGCTGGAAACACCATATATTTT. This encodes CASSPPQGAVAGNTIYF.

The J gene is TRBJ1-6, the V gene TRBV6-5; D remains unclear. The germline CDR1 and CDR2 sequences are MNHEY and SVGAGI. V shed 0 bases and J shed 7 bases, with 13 bases lying between them. The CDR3 extends over 16 amino acids. For the CDR3, the DNA is TGTGCCAGCAGTTACTCGGTTTCGGTGGGGAATTCACCCCTCCACTTT. Translation gives CASSYSVSVGNSPLHF.

V usage is TRBV10-2 and J usage is TRBJ1-2, with D unclear. The CDR3 covers 15 residues. Germline CDR1 and CDR2: WSHSY and SAAADI. With 9 bases removed from V and 0 bases from J, the gap between germline ends came to 17 bases. CDR3 loop: CASRDSGASNYGYTF. The CDR3 DNA follows: TGCGCCAGTAGGGATTCAGGAGCGTCTAACTATGGCTACACCTTC.

The chain uses TRBV24-1 and TRBJ2-1; D is uncertain. V gave up 4 bases and J gave up 0 bases, with 9 bases separating them. CDR3 length: 15 residues. Germline V gene lookup returns CDR1 KGHDR and CDR2 SFDVKD. The CDR3 sequence: CATSETDSSYNEQFF. The CDR3 bases are TGTGCCACCAGTGAAACAGACTCCTCCTACAATGAGCAGTTCTTC.

The V gene is TRBV27, the J gene TRBJ2-2, with unresolved D. Germline V gene sequence: CDR1 MNHEY, CDR2 SMNVEV (reference sequence). V shed 8 bases and J shed 7 bases, with 5 bases lying between them. The length of the CDR3 is 10 residues. CDR3 sequence reads: CASGVGELFF. CDR3 nucleotides: TGTGCCAGCGGCGTCGGGGAGCTGTTTTTT.

CDR3 in amino acids: CASSRMATVNNYGYTF. DNA for the CDR3: TGTGCCAGCAGCCGAATGGCGACAGTGAATAACTATGGCTACACCTTC. This rearrangement joins TRBV7-9 to TRBJ1-2; D may be TRBD1 (5 bases). Looked up from germline, CDR1 is SEHNR and CDR2 is FQNEAQ (reference sequence). The V gene lost 5 bases and the J gene lost 1 base, with 17 bases spanning the gap. CDR3 length equals 16 residues.

In DNA, the CDR3 is TGTGCCAGCAGCCCCCGGCGGCTAGCCAAAAACATTCAGTACTTC. Translated, it gives CASSPRRLAKNIQYF. This chain joins TRBV11-2 and TRBJ2-4; no reliable D call. Trimming cost V 5 bases and J 0 bases, with 11 bases left between them. Germline V gives CDR1 SGHAT, CDR2 FQNNGV. This CDR3 is 15 amino acids long.

The gene calls are TRBV6-5 and TRBJ2-1, with 8 bases fitting TRBD1. The CDR3 has 15 amino acids. Germline V CDR1 and CDR2: MNHEY, SVGAGI. The ends lost 6 bases at V and 0 bases at J; junction bases unmatched: 4. CDR3 in DNA: TGTGCCAGCAGGGGAACAGGGGGCTCCTACAATGAGCAGTTCTTC. As protein: CASRGTGGSYNEQFF.

This clone was observed a handful of times. The chain has TRBV5-4 and TRBJ2-1; no firm D call. Germline lookup yields CDR1 SGHNT and CDR2 YYREEE (reference sequence). Trimming cost V 4 bases and J 10 bases, with 12 bases left between them. The CDR3 length is 12 residues. CDR3 coding DNA: TGTGCCAGCAGCACGGACGGACGGGAGCAGTTCTTC. It codes for CASSTDGREQFF.

J is TRBJ2-5 and V is TRBV7-2; D perhaps matches TRBD1 (6 bases). The V gene lost 3 bases and the J gene lost 5 bases, with 13 bases spanning the gap. The CDR3 has 14 residues. The germline gives CDR1 SGHTA, CDR2 FQGNSA. CDR3: CASSFQGSWETQYF. CDR3 bases: TGTGCCAGCAGCTTCCAGGGGTCGTGGGAGACCCAGTACTTC.

This clone was seen only once. Here the CDR3 reads CASSLQGVNEKLFF. CDR3 bases: TGTGCCAGCAGTCTTCAGGGGGTAAATGAAAAACTGTTTTTT. V usage is TRBV9 and J usage is TRBJ1-4; 7 bases map to TRBD1. The CDR3 length is 14 residues. Germline loops: CDR1 SGDLS, CDR2 YYNGEE. Germline trimming cut 5 bases from V and 5 bases from J; bases unmatched to any gene: 6.

The chain employs TRBV19 and TRBJ1-5; D perhaps matches TRBD1 (6 bases). The CDR3 has 15 residues. Trimming shortened V by 5 bases and J by 2 bases, and 13 bases separated the two germline ends. The germline gives CDR1 LNHDA, CDR2 SQIVND (reference sequence). The CDR3: CASSGQQGRNQPQHF. In nucleotides, the CDR3 is TGTGCCAGTAGTGGGCAACAGGGACGCAATCAGCCCCAGCATTTT.

V gene TRBV2 combines with J gene TRBJ1-3; possible D gene TRBD1, 5 bases. Germline loops: CDR1 SNHLY, CDR2 FYNNEI. Trimming left V 3 bases short and J 2 bases short, with 11 bases between. This CDR3 contains 15 residues. CDR3 loop: CASSDPGQAGNTIYF. Written as DNA, the CDR3 is TGTGCCAGCAGTGATCCGGGGCAGGCTGGAAACACCATATATTTT.

The chain carries TRBV27 and TRBJ2-4, with D possibly being TRBD1 (6 bases). This CDR3 has 18 amino acids. Trimming took 11 bases from V and 0 from J, leaving 26 bases between them. Germline assignment: CDR1 MNHEY and CDR2 SMNVEV (reference sequence). The DNA of the CDR3 is TGTGCCCCACAAAACCGGACAGTCGCTCTAGTAGCCAAAAACATTCAGTACTTC. Protein sequence: CAPQNRTVALVAKNIQYF.

The rearrangement uses TRBV6-5 and TRBJ1-6; TRBD1 is a possible D gene (6 bases). Germline CDR1 is MNHEY and CDR2 is SVGAGI. Trimming cost V 5 bases and J 5 bases, with 10 bases left between them. The CDR3 contains 14 residues. CDR3 sequence (DNA): TGTGCCAGCAGTCGGACAGCAAATAATTCACCCCTCCACTTT. Protein product: CASSRTANNSPLHF.

The rearrangement joins TRBV4-1 to TRBJ2-7; unclear D gene. The CDR3 runs to 13 residues. The V end lost 4 bases, the J end lost 3 bases, and 10 bases lay between the germline ends. Germline V gene lookup returns CDR1 MGHRA and CDR2 YSYEKL. CDR3 bases: TGCGCCAGCAGCCCCCCAACCAACTACGAGCAGTACTTC. Translated, it gives CASSPPTNYEQYF.

V usage is TRBV9 and J usage is TRBJ1-1; D is perhaps TRBD1 (6 bases). V was cut by 6 bases and J by 1 base, with 16 bases left in between. Germline V CDR1 and CDR2: SGDLS, YYNGEE. The CDR3 loop spans 15 amino acids. The CDR3 DNA follows: TGTGCCAGCAACCGAAACAGGGATCAGAACACTGAAGCTTTCTTT. This encodes CASNRNRDQNTEAFF.

The rearrangement links TRBV28 to TRBJ2-7; TRBD1 agrees at 7 bases. The CDR3 consists of 14 residues. The germline V gene encodes CDR1 MDHEN and CDR2 SYDVKM. The ends lost 4 bases at V and 1 base at J; junction bases unmatched: 4. CDR3 sequence (DNA): TGTGCCAGCAGTTCAGGACAGGCGTCCTACGAGCAGTACTTC. It specifies CASSSGQASYEQYF.

The gene calls are TRBV6-5 and TRBJ1-1; 9 bases agree with TRBD1. Germline-derived CDR1 and CDR2 are MNHEY and SVGAGI. The CDR3 length is 13 residues. V shed 5 bases and J 5 bases; nucleotides not matched to a gene: 3. CDR3 amino acids: CASSTGGGTEAFF. Here the CDR3 DNA reads TGTGCCAGCAGTACAGGGGGCGGGACTGAAGCTTTCTTT.

In this sample, this clone turned up once. This rearrangement joins TRBV5-1 to TRBJ1-1; no definite D call. The V end lost 0 bases, the J end lost 1 base, and 10 bases lay between the germline ends. This CDR3 is 15 amino acids long. Germline CDR1 reads SGHRS; CDR2 reads YFSETQ. The chain's CDR3 is CASSLVGKGNTEAFF. The CDR3 DNA reads as TGCGCCAGCAGCTTGGTGGGCAAGGGGAACACTGAAGCTTTCTTT.

The chain employs TRBV20-1 and TRBJ1-2; D call uncertain. The ends were cut back, 6 bases at V and 7 bases at J, with 12 bases in the middle. The CDR3 runs 11 residues. The germline V gene encodes CDR1 DFQATT and CDR2 SNEGSKA (reference sequence). The CDR3 spells CSAPKGGGYTF. The DNA for the CDR3 is TGCAGTGCCCCCAAGGGAGGTGGCTACACCTTC.

The chain is built from TRBV20-1 and TRBJ2-5, with 7 nucleotides matching TRBD2. The CDR3 has 11 residues. Per the germline V gene, CDR1 is DFQATT and CDR2 is SNEGSKA (reference sequence). The DNA for the CDR3 is TGCATGAGCGGGATCCAAGAGACCCAGTACTTC. Encoded protein: CMSGIQETQYF.